This T cell receptor beta chain was identified during a study of blood T cell repertoires in COVID-19. Whole-study context: Sites in the United States, Italy and Spain provided acute and convalescent COVID-19 samples.

Measured with immunoSEQ multiplex PCR; TCRdb has only the in-frame clones, and not every one. The table includes about 160,000 clones, roughly 90% detected once. The CDR3 extends over 15 amino acids. The germline V gene encodes CDR1 SGHVS and CDR2 FQNEAQ. In the case of this clone: One junction end disagrees with the germline gene, perhaps due to a read error.

The sample taken for sequencing was peripheral blood. This chain joins TRBV7-8 and TRBJ1-3; no clear D. This sequence was found in a man aged 18 to 29 with acute or convalescent COVID-19. CDR3 protein: CASSLALAGGNTMYF. The CDR3 DNA reads as TGTGCCAGCAGCTTAGCTTTGGCGGGTGGAAACACCATGTATTTT. The full variable domain, its missing parts supplied by reference TRBV7-8 and TRBJ1-3, is GAGVSQSPRYKVAKRGQDVALRCDPISGHVSLFWYQQALGQGPEFLTYFQNEAQLDKSGLPSDRFFAERPEGSVSTLKIQRTQQEDSAVYLCASSLALAGGNTMYFGEGSWLTVV.